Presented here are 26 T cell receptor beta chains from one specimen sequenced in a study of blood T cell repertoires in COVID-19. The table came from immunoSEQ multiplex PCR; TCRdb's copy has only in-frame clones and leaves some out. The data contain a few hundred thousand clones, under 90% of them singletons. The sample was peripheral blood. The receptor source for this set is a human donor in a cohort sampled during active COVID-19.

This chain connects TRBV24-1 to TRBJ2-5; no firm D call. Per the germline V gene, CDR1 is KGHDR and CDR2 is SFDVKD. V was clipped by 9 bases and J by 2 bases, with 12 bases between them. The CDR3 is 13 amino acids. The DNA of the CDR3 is TGTGCCACCGAATCCCCAGATCAAGAGACCCAGTACTTC. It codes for CATESPDQETQYF.

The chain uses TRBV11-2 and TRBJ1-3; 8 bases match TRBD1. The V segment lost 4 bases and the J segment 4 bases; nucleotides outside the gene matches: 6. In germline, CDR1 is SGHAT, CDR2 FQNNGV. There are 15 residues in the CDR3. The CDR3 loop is CASSSGQGTGNTIYF. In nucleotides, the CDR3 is TGTGCCAGCAGCTCTGGACAGGGAACAGGAAACACCATATATTTT.

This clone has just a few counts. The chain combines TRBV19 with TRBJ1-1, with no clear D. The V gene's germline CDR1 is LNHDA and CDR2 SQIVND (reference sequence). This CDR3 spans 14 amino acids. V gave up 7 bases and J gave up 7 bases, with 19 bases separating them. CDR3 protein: CASMAGIVVREAFF. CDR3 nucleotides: TGTGCCAGTATGGCAGGAATTGTCGTTCGTGAAGCTTTCTTT.

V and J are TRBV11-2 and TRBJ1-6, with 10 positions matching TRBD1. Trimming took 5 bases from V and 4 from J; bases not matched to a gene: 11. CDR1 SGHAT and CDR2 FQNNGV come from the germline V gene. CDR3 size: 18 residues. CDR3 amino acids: CASSRVGTGAGYNSPLHF. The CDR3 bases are TGTGCCAGCAGCCGCGTCGGGACAGGGGCTGGTTATAATTCACCCCTCCACTTT.

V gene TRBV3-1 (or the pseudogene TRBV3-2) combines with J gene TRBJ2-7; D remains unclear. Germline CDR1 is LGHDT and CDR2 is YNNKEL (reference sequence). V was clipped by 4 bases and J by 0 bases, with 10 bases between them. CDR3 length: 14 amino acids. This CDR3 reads CASSPNRVSYEQYF. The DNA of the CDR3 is TGTGCCAGCAGCCCCAACCGGGTCTCCTACGAGCAGTACTTC.

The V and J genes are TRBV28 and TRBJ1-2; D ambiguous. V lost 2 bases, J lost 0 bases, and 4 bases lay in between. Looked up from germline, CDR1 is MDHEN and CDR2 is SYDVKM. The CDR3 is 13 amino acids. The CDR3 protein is CASSLPANYGYTF. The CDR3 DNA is TGTGCCAGCAGTTTACCAGCTAACTATGGCTACACCTTC.

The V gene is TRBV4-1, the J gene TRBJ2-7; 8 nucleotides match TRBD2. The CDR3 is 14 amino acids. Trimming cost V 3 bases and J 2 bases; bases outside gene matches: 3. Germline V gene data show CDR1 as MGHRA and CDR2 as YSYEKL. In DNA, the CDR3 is TGCGCCAGCAGCCACCCGGGACTAGCCTACGAGCAGTACTTC. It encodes CASSHPGLAYEQYF.

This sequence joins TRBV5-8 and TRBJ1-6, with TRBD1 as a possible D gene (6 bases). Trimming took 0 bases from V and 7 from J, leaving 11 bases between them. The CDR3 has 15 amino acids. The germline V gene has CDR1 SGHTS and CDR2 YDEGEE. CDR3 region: CASSLEGGVNSPLHF. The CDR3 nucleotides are TGTGCCAGCAGCTTGGAGGGGGGGGTAAATTCACCCCTCCACTTT.

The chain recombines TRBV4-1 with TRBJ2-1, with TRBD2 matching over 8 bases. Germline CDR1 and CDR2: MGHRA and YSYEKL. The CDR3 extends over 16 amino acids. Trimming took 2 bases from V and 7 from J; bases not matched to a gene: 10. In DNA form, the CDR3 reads TGCGCCAGCAGCCAAACTCCGGGACTAGACGCGAATGAGCAGTTCTTC. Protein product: CASSQTPGLDANEQFF.

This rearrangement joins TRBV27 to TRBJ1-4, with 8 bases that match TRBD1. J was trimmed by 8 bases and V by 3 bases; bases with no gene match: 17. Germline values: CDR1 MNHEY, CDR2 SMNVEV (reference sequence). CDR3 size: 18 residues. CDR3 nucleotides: TGTGCCAGCAGTTTGGCGAGACAGGGGAAGAGTGGCAGGGAAAAACTGTTTTTT. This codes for CASSLARQGKSGREKLFF.

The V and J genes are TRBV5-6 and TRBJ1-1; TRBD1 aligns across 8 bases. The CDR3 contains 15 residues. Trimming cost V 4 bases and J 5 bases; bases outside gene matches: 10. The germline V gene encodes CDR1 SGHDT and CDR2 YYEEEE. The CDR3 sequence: CASSRTGTGNTEAFF. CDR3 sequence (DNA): TGTGCCAGCAGCAGGACAGGGACAGGTAATACTGAAGCTTTCTTT.

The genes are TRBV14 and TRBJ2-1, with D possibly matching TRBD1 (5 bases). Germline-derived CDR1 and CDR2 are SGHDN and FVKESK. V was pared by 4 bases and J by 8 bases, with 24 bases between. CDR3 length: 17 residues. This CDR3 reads CASSLRKTAGSFDEQFF. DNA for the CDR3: TGTGCCAGCAGCCTTAGGAAGACAGCAGGTTCTTTCGATGAGCAGTTCTTC.

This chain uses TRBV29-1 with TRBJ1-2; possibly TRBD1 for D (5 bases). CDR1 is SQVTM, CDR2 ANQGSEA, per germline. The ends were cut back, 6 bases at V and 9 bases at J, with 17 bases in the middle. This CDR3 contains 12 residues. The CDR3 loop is CSVRQSTDSYTF. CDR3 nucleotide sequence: TGCAGCGTACGACAGTCGACGGATAGCTACACCTTC.

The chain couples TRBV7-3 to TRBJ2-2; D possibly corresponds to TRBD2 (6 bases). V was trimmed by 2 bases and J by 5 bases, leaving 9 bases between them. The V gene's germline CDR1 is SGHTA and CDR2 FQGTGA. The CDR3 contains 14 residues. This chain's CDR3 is CASSLYAGTGELFF. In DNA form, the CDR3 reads TGTGCCAGCAGCTTATATGCGGGGACCGGGGAGCTGTTTTTT.

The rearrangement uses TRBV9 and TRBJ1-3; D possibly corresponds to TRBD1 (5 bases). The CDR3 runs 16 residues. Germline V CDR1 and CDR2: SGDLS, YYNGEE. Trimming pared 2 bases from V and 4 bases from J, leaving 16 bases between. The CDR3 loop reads CASSVSGSLGGNTIYF. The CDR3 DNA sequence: TGTGCCAGCAGCGTTTCAGGGTCATTGGGAGGAAACACCATATATTTT.

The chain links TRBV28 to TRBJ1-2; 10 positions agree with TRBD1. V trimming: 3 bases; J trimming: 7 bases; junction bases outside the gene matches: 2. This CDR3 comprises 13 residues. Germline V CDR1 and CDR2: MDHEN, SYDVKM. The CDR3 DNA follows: TGTGCCAGCAGTTTGACAGGGGGCGCTGGCTACACCTTC. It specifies CASSLTGGAGYTF.

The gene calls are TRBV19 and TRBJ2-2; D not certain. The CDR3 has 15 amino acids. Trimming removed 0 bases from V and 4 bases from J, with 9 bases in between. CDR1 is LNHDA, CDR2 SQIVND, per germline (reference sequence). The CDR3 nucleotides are TGTGCCAGTAGTATAGACAGGCGTGGCACCGGGGAGCTGTTTTTT. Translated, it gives CASSIDRRGTGELFF.

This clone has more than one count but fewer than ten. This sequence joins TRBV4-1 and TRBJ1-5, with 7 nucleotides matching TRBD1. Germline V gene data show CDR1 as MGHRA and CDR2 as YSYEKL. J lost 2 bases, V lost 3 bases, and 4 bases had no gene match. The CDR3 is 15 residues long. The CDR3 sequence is CASSQSGTGNQPQHF. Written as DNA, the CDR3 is TGCGCCAGCAGCCAGTCGGGGACAGGCAATCAGCCCCAGCATTTT.

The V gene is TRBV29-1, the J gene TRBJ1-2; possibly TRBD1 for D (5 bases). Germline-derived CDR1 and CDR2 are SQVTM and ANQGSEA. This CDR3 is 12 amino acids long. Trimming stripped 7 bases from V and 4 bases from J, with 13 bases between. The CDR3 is CSAVDTFYGYTF. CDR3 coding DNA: TGCAGCGCCGTGGACACTTTCTATGGCTACACCTTC. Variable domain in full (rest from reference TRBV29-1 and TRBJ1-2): SAVISQKPSRDICQRGTSLTIQCQVDSQVTMMFWYRQQPGQSLTLIATANQGSEATYESGFVIDKFPISRPNLTFSTLTVSNMSPEDSSIYLCSAVDTFYGYTFGSGTRLTVV.

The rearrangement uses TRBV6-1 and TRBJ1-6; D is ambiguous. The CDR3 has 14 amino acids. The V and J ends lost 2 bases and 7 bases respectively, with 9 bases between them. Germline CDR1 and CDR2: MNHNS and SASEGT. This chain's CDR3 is CASSETVPNSPLHF. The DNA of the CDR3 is TGTGCCAGCAGTGAAACGGTTCCCAATTCACCCCTCCACTTT.

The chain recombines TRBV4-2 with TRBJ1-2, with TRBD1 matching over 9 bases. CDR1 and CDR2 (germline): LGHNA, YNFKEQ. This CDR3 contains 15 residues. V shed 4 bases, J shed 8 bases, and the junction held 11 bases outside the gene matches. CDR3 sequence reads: CASSPRDRVWGGYTF. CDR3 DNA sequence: TGTGCCAGCAGCCCCCGGGACAGGGTTTGGGGGGGCTACACCTTC.

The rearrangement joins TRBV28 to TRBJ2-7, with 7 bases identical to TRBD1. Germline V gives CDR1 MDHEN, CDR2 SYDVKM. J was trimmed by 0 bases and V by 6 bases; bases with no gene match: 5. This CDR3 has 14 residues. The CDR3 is CASRPTGTSYEQYF. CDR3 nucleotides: TGTGCCAGCAGGCCGACAGGGACCTCCTACGAGCAGTACTTC. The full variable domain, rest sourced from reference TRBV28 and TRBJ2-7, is DVKVTQSSRYLVKRTGEKVFLECVQDMDHENMFWYRQDPGLGLRLIYFSYDVKMKEKGDIPEGYSVSREKKERFSLILESASTNQTSMYLCASRPTGTSYEQYFGPGTRLTVT.

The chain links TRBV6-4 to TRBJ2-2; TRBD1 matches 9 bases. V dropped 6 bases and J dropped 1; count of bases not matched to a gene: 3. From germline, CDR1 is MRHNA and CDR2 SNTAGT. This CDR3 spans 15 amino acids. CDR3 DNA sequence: TGTGCCAGCAGCCAGACAGGGGGGAACACCGGGGAGCTGTTTTTT. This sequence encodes CASSQTGGNTGELFF.

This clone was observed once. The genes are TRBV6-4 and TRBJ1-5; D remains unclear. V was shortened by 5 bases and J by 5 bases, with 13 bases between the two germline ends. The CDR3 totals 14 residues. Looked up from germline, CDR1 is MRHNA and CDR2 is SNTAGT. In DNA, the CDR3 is TGTGCCAGCAGTCTGGAGGGAGGGCATCAGCCCCAGCATTTT. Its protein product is CASSLEGGHQPQHF.

The CDR3 reads CASSFARNEQFF. The CDR3 DNA sequence: TGTGCCAGCAGCTTCGCACGGAATGAGCAGTTCTTC. The chain has TRBV7-9 and TRBJ2-1, with no clear D. The CDR3 length is 12 residues. V gave up 3 bases and J gave up 7 bases, with 7 bases separating them. Germline CDR1 reads SEHNR; CDR2 reads FQNEAQ (reference sequence).

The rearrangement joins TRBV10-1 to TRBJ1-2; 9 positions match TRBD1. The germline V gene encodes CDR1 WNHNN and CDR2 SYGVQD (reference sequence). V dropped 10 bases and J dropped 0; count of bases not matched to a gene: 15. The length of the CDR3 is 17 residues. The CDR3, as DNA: TGCGCCACCACGCGGGGCAGACAGGGGGATACTAACTATGGCTACACCTTC. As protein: CATTRGRQGDTNYGYTF.